Each of the 13 T cell receptor beta chains below was sequenced from the same sample in a study of tumor-infiltrating lymphocytes in localized non-small cell lung cancer. The assay was immunoSEQ multiplex PCR, and TCRdb's table has in-frame clones only and misses some. The sample includes some 29,000 clones, approximately 85% of them seen just once. The sample taken for sequencing was lung tumor tissue. These TCRs come from a human donor with non-small cell lung cancer.

The chain recombines TRBV30 with TRBJ2-3; TRBD1 is a possible D gene (5 bases). There are 10 residues in the CDR3. The germline V gene encodes CDR1 GTSNPN and CDR2 SVGIG (reference sequence). The DNA for the CDR3 is TGTGCTCAGGGTACAGATACGCAGTATTTT. Translated: CAQGTDTQYF.

The chain recombines TRBV6-5 with TRBJ2-2, with D uncertain. Germline V gives CDR1 MNHEY, CDR2 SVGAGI. The CDR3 is 14 amino acids. V shed 2 bases and J shed 4 bases, with 8 bases lying between them. For the CDR3, the DNA is TGTGCCAGCAGTTACGGTGGGCGCACCGGGGAGCTGTTTTTT. It specifies CASSYGGRTGELFF.

V and J are TRBV30 and TRBJ1-6; perhaps TRBD1 as D (6 bases). Trimming took off 4 bases at V and 6 bases at J, with 13 bases between the two ends. The V gene's germline CDR1 is GTSNPN and CDR2 SVGIG (reference sequence). The CDR3 has 14 amino acids. Here the CDR3 DNA reads TGTGCCTGGAACCAGGGGTCACGTAATTCACCCCTCCACTTT. Translated, it gives CAWNQGSRNSPLHF.

The rearrangement joins TRBV6-1 to TRBJ2-7; D is possibly TRBD1 (5 bases). In germline, CDR1 is MNHNS, CDR2 SASEGT. This CDR3 region has 14 residues. The V end lost 2 bases, the J end lost 1 base, and 9 bases lay between the germline ends. The CDR3 DNA sequence: TGTGCCAGCAGTGAAAACAGGCTTTCCTACGAGCAGTACTTC. Translated, it gives CASSENRLSYEQYF.

This chain links TRBV5-1 with TRBJ2-5; maybe TRBD1 (5 bases). CDR3 length equals 14 residues. Trimming stripped 2 bases from V and 5 bases from J, with 13 bases between. Germline lookup yields CDR1 SGHRS and CDR2 YFSETQ. The CDR3 is CASSFGAGRETQYF. The CDR3 DNA is TGCGCCAGCAGCTTTGGGGCAGGGCGGGAGACCCAGTACTTC.

CDR3 sequence reads: CASSLETGRSYGYTF. The CDR3 region has the DNA TGTGCCAGCAGCTTAGAGACAGGGCGGTCCTATGGCTACACCTTC. The J gene is TRBJ1-2, the V gene TRBV7-9; 7 bases are shared with TRBD1. CDR1 is SEHNR and CDR2 is FQNEAQ in the germline V gene (reference sequence). CDR3 size: 15 residues. The V segment lost 1 base and the J segment 4 bases; nucleotides outside the gene matches: 6. The full variable domain, with the rest looked up from reference TRBV7-9 and TRBJ1-2, is DTGVSQNPRHKITKRGQNVTFRCDPISEHNRLYWYRQTLGQGPEFLTYFQNEAQLEKSRLLSDRFSAERPKGSFSTLEIQRTEQGDSAMYLCASSLETGRSYGYTFGSGTRLTVV.

The chain combines TRBV7-9 with TRBJ2-5; D remains unclear. Trimming cost V 5 bases and J 1 base, with 11 bases left between them. The V gene's germline CDR1 is SEHNR and CDR2 FQNEAQ (reference sequence). The CDR3 is made up of 14 amino acids. CDR3 sequence (DNA): TGTGCCAGCAGCCTGTTGGGGTCCCAAGAGACCCAGTACTTC. It is translated as CASSLLGSQETQYF.

This clone was seen just once. This sequence joins TRBV2 and TRBJ1-5; D uncertain. This CDR3 has 13 amino acids. The germline V gene encodes CDR1 SNHLY and CDR2 FYNNEI. V was cut by 4 bases and J by 0 bases, with 4 bases left in between. The CDR3 region has the DNA TGTGCCAGCAGTGGACTTAGCAATCAGCCCCAGCATTTT. Protein sequence: CASSGLSNQPQHF.

The rearrangement uses TRBV27 and TRBJ1-2; TRBD1 aligns across 10 bases. V trimming: 3 bases; J trimming: 7 bases; junction bases outside the gene matches: 8. There are 15 residues in the CDR3. Germline assignment: CDR1 MNHEY and CDR2 SMNVEV (reference sequence). For the CDR3, the DNA is TGTGCCAGCAGTTTTTACGGGACAGGGGTTAGTGGCTACACCTTC. Translated, it gives CASSFYGTGVSGYTF.

This clone was picked up a small number of times. This rearrangement joins TRBV7-9 to TRBJ1-2; the D gene is possibly TRBD1 (5 bases). Germline CDR1 reads SEHNR; CDR2 reads FQNEAQ (reference sequence). V dropped 2 bases and J dropped 2 bases, with 18 bases sitting between them. The CDR3 spans 17 residues. The CDR3 region has the DNA TGTGCCAGCAGCTTATGGGCAGGGACGGGGCGCAACTATGGCTACACCTTC. Amino acid sequence: CASSLWAGTGRNYGYTF.

The chain links TRBV5-1 to TRBJ2-2; TRBD2 matches 10 bases. The CDR3 has 18 residues. The V gene end was trimmed by 2 bases and the J gene end by 6 bases; junction bases not matched to a gene: 13. The germline V gene has CDR1 SGHRS and CDR2 YFSETQ. The DNA of the CDR3 is TGCGCCAGCAGCTTATTCGGGGAGACTAGCGGGTTCGCCGGGGAGCTGTTTTTT. Translation gives CASSLFGETSGFAGELFF. The full variable domain, its missing parts supplied by reference TRBV5-1 and TRBJ2-2, is KAGVTQTPRYLIKTRGQQVTLSCSPISGHRSVSWYQQTPGQGLQFLFEYFSETQRNKGNFPGRFSGRQFSNSRSEMNVSTLELGDSALYLCASSLFGETSGFAGELFFGEGSRLTVL.

This sequence joins TRBV29-1 and TRBJ1-6, with TRBD1 matching over 7 bases. This CDR3 comprises 13 residues. CDR1 and CDR2 from the germline V gene are SQVTM and ANQGSEA. V lost 7 bases and J lost 9; bases outside the gene matches: 9. The CDR3 nucleotides read TGCAGCGGGTCGAGGGGGCTTGGTTCACCCCTCCACTTT. This codes for CSGSRGLGSPLHF.

This clone appeared once. V is TRBV10-3 and J is TRBJ2-1, with D uncertain. This CDR3 has 14 amino acids. Germline values: CDR1 ENHRY, CDR2 SYGVKD. Trimming took 2 bases from V and 2 from J, leaving 7 bases between them. The CDR3 DNA sequence: TGTGCCATCAGTGAGGGAAATACCTACAATGAGCAGTTCTTC. It is translated as CAISEGNTYNEQFF.